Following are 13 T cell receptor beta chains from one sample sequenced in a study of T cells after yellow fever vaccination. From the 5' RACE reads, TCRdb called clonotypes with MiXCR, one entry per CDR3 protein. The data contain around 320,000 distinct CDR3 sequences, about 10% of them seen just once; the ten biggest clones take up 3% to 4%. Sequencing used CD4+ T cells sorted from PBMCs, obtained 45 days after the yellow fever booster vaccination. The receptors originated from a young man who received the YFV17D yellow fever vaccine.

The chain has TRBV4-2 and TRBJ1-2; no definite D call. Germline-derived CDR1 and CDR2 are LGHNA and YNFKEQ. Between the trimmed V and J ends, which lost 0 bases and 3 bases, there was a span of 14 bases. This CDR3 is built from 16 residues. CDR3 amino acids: CASSQDGGRVYYGYTF. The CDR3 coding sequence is TGTGCCAGCAGCCAAGACGGAGGGAGGGTTTACTATGGCTACACCTTC.

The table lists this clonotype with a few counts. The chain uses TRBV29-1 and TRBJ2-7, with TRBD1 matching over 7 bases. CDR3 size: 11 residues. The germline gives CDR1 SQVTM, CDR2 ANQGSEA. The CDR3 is CSAGTVYEQYF. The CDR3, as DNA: TGCTCCGCCGGGACAGTTTACGAGCAGTACTTC.

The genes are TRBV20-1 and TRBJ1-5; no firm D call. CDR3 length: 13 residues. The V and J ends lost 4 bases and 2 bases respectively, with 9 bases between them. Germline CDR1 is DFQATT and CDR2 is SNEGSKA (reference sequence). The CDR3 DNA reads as TGCAGTGCTAACTCGGCCGGCAATCAGCCCCAGCATTTT. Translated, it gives CSANSAGNQPQHF.

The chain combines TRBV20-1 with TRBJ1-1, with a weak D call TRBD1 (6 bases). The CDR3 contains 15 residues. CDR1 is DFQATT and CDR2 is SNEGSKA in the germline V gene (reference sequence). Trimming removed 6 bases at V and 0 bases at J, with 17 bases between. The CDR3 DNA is TGCAGTGCCTCATTCAGGGGAGTGATGAACACTGAAGCTTTCTTT. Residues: CSASFRGVMNTEAFF.

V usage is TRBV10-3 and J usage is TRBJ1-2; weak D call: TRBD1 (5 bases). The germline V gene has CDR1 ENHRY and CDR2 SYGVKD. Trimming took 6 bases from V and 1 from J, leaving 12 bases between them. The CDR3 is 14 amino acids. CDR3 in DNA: TGTGCCATCAGCCCCGGGGGAAGTAACTATGGCTACACCTTC. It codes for CAISPGGSNYGYTF.

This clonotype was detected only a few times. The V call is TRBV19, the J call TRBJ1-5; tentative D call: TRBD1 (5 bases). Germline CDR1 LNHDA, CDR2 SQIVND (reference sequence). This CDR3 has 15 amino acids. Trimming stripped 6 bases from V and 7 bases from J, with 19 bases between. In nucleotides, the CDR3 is TGTGCCAGTAGCCCTCAGGGAGCCTTCAGCCAGCCCCAGCATTTT. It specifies CASSPQGAFSQPQHF.

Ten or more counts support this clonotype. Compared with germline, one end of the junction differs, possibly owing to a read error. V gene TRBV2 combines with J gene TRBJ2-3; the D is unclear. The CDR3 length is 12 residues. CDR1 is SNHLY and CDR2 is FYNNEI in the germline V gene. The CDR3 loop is CASSEGSDTQYF. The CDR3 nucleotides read TGTGCCAGCAGCGAAGGTTCAGATACGCAGTATTTT.

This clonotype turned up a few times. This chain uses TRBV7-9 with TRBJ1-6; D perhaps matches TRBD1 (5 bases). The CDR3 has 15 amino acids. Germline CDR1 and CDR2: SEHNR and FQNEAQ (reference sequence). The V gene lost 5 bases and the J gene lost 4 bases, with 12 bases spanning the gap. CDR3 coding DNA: TGTGCCAGCAGCCCTCAGCGGGGGTATAATTCACCCCTCCACTTT. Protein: CASSPQRGYNSPLHF.

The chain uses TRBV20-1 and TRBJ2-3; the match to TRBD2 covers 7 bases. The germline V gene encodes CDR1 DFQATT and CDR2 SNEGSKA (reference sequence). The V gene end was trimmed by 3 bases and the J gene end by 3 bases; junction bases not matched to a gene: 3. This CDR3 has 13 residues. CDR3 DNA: TGCAGTGCTAGGATCGGGGGGACAGATACGCAGTATTTT. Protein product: CSARIGGTDTQYF.

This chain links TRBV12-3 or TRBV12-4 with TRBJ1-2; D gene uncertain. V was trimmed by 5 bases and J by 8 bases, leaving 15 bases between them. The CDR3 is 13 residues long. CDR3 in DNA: TGTGCCAGCAGTCCCGGGAGAACGGGGGGCTACACCTTC. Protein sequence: CASSPGRTGGYTF.

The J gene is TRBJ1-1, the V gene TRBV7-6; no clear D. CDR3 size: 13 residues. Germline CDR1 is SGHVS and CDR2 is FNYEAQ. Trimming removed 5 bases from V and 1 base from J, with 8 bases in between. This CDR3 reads CASSQVGNTEAFF. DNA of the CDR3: TGTGCCAGCAGCCAGGTAGGGAACACTGAAGCTTTCTTT.

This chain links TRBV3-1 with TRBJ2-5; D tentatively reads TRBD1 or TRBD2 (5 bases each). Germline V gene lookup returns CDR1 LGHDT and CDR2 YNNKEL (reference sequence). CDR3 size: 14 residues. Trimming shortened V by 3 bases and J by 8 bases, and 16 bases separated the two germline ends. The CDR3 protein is CASSHGTGTGTQYF. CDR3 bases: TGTGCCAGCAGCCATGGGACGGGTACAGGTACCCAGTACTTC.

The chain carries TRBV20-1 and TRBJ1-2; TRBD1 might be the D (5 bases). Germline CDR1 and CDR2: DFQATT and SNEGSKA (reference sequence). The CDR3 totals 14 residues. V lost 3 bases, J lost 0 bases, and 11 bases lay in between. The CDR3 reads CSASKGTPNYGYTF. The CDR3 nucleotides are TGCAGTGCTAGTAAGGGGACTCCTAACTATGGCTACACCTTC.